This T cell receptor beta chain appears in the sequencing data of a study of T cell responses to AZD1222 COVID-19 vaccine. Study-level information: Second-dose timings of about 4 or about 12 weeks were pooled. Notes on the study in general: Among the donors, most were white British and more were female, and clonal diversity was possibly underestimated.

Notes on this clone: Its antigen remains unknown.

Profiling relied on immunoSEQ multiplex PCR, and the TCRdb table lists in-frame clones only, not all of them. The sample includes 100,000 to 150,000 clones, roughly 84% seen only once; the top ten take around 9.4%. V was shortened by 8 bases and J by 2 bases, with 15 bases between the two germline ends. Germline lookup yields CDR1 MDHEN and CDR2 SYDVKM. The CDR3 extends over 15 amino acids. The sample in question was peripheral blood, obtained on day 0 of AZD1222 vaccination. The rearrangement joins TRBV28 to TRBJ2-2; D is undetermined. This sequence originates from an adult in good health. CDR3 bases: TGTGCCAGCCACGCCGGGTTTCTTAACACCGGGGAGCTGTTTTTT. Protein product: CASHAGFLNTGELFF.